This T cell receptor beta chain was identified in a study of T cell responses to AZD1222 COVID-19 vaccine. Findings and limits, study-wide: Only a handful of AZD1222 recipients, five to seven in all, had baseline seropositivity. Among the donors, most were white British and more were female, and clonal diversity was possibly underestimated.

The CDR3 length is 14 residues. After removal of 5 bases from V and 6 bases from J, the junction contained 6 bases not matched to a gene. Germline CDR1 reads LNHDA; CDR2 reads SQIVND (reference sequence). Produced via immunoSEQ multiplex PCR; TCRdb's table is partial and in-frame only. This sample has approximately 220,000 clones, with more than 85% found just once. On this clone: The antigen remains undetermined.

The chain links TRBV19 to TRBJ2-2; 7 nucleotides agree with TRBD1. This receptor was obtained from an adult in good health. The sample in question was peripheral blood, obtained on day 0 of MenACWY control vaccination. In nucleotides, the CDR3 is TGTGCCAGTAGTCCTACGACAGGGCCCGGGGAGCTGTTTTTT. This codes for CASSPTTGPGELFF.